In this sample, the clone carrying this TCR beta chain turned up a few times. Its specificity is not known. Data came from immunoSEQ multiplex PCR; TCRdb stores just in-frame clones and leaves some out. The sample has about 150,000 clones, 88% seen once. The source of the sample is a study of T cell responses to AZD1222 COVID-19 vaccine. Study-wide results and limits: Spike-specific TCR breadth rose after two AZD1222 doses, and depth rose as well.

The CDR3 is made up of 13 amino acids. Trimming pared 6 bases from V and 8 bases from J, leaving 14 bases between. The germline CDR1 and CDR2 sequences are SGHRS and YFSETQ. The sample was peripheral blood, taken on day 0 of MenACWY control vaccination. V gene TRBV5-1 combines with J gene TRBJ1-4; tentative D call: TRBD1 (6 bases). The clonotype was recovered from an adult in good health. This CDR3 reads CASKETGVEKLFF. The CDR3 bases are TGCGCCAGCAAGGAGACAGGCGTCGAAAAACTGTTTTTT.